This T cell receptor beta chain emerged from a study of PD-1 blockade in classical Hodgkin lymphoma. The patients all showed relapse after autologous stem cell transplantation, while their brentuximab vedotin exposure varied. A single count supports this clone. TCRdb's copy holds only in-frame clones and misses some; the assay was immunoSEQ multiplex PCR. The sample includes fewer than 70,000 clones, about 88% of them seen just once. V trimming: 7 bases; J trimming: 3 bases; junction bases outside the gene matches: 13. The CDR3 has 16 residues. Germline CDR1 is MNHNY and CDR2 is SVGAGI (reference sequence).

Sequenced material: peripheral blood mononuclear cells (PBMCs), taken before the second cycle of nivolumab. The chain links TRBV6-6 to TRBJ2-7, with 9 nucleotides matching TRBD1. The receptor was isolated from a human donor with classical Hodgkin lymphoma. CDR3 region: CASTQTGTGTFYEQYF. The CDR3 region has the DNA TGTGCCAGCACCCAAACCGGGACAGGGACTTTCTACGAGCAGTACTTC.